The 5 T cell receptor beta chains given below trace back to one sample, sequenced in a study of T-cell reconstitution after alpha-beta-depleted transplantation in children. The authors prepared the TCRbeta library with unique molecular identifiers. Each CDR3 protein is one row after TCRdb ran MiXCR on the PCR reads. The sample has 190,000 or so distinct CDR3 sequences, approximately 6.8% seen once. Here the sequenced sample was PBMCs, taken before TCRalphabeta/CD19-depleted stem cell transplant. All receptors come from a girl in the first two years of life with combined immunodeficiency, due to receive a stem cell transplant.

This clonotype was seen many times. The CDR3 nucleotides are TGTGCCAGCAGCTCTCTCCCGGGAGATGGAAACACCATATATTTT. Residues: CASSSLPGDGNTIYF. The chain employs TRBV7-6 and TRBJ1-3; D not certain. Germline V gene sequence: CDR1 SGHVS, CDR2 FNYEAQ. There are 15 residues in the CDR3. Trimming left V 4 bases short and J 3 bases short, with 13 bases between.

This clonotype has at least ten counts. The chain joins TRBV21-1 to TRBJ1-1. TRBV21-1 is tagged as a pseudogene. The CDR3 has 14 amino acids. The CDR3: CASSKVHRTVEAFF. CDR3 nucleotides: TGTGCCAGCAGCAAAGTTCATAGAACAGTTGAAGCTTTCTTT.

The chain carries TRBV25-1 and TRBJ1-2; D call uncertain. The germline V gene has CDR1 MGHDK and CDR2 SYGVNS. The CDR3 has 15 residues. V lost 0 bases, J lost 7 bases, and 15 bases lay in between. CDR3 in DNA: TGTGCCAGCAGTGAATACGCCCAAGGCAAGGTTGGCTACACCTTC. Translated: CASSEYAQGKVGYTF.

Concerning this clonotype itself: A single base separates this from a much larger clone, so it may be a read error. The chain joins TRBV7-9 to TRBJ2-7, with a weak D call TRBD1 (6 bases). Germline V gives CDR1 SEHNR, CDR2 FQNEAQ (reference sequence). CDR3 length: 15 amino acids. CDR3 sequence reads: CARSFGTPLSYEQYF. The CDR3 DNA sequence: TGTGCCCGCAGCTTCGGGACACCCCTTTCCTACGAGCAGTACTTC.

The table lists this clonotype with many counts. The chain's CDR3 is CASSLYYSNQPQHF. The CDR3 bases are TGTGCCAGCAGTTTATACTATAGCAATCAGCCCCAGCATTTT. This sequence joins TRBV27 and TRBJ1-5; D uncertain. Trimming removed 1 base at V and 0 bases at J, with 4 bases between. The CDR3 has 14 amino acids. Germline assignment: CDR1 MNHEY and CDR2 SMNVEV (reference sequence).